The T cell receptor (beta chain) described here comes from a study of shared clonotypes between healthy human individuals. Findings and caveats of the study: When compared with the clonotypes that were shared by all four sorted-subset donors, the non-shared clonotypes turned out to have lower generation probabilities.

Naive CD8 cells comprised CD45RO-negative, CCR7-positively selected cells, excluding terminally differentiated effector memory CD45RA+ cells. Sequencing used immunoSEQ multiplex PCR; TCRdb keeps in-frame clones, though not all of them. Among hundreds of thousands of clones listed, roughly 96% were seen once. For this clone: Its cognate antigen is unknown.

The CDR3 has 15 residues. V was clipped by 1 base and J by 1 base, with 11 bases between them. Looked up from germline, CDR1 is SGDLS and CDR2 is YYNGEE. V is TRBV9 and J is TRBJ2-5; D is perhaps TRBD1 or TRBD2 (5 bases each). The source is a woman younger than 45 in good health. The specimen sequenced was naive CD8+ T cells sorted from blood. The CDR3 DNA is TGTGCCAGCAGCGTATGGGGGAAAACCCAAGAGACCCAGTACTTC. Encoded protein: CASSVWGKTQETQYF.